Listed below are T cell receptor beta chains from one sample, sequenced in a study of technical replicates of blood from a handful of donors. The method was immunoSEQ multiplex PCR; TCRdb's version includes in-frame clones alone and lacks a portion of them. Of around 80,000 clones in the sample, approximately 90% were seen once. Specimen: T cells isolated from PBMCs. These receptors were taken from a human donor in good health. Both conserved end residues are trimmed from each CDR3. D genes are given only for firm matches.

J	D	V	CDR3
TRBJ1-2	TRBD1	TRBV27	ASSLDRDRVFDGYT
TRBJ1-2	.	TRBV5-4	ASSHGTSDYGYT
TRBJ2-1	.	TRBV28	ASSLFWGDDNEQF
TRBJ1-3	.	TRBV6-5	ASSYGPGQSGNTIY
TRBJ1-2	.	TRBV5-1	ASSLSTSGYT
TRBJ1-5	.	TRBV21-1	ASSKSGPNQPQH
TRBJ2-7	TRBD2	TRBV5-1	ASLERDAYEQY
TRBJ2-7	TRBD2	TRBV6-5	ASRKSGGSYEQY
TRBJ2-4	.	TRBV29-1	SVVGGKNIQY
TRBJ2-7	TRBD1	TRBV14	ASTRTGPYEQY
TRBJ1-5	.	TRBV2	ASTNREINQPQH
TRBJ2-2	TRBD2	TRBV28	ASSPSGLTEIKNTGELF
TRBJ1-1	TRBD1	TRBV5-4	ASSLMAVTGGTEAF
TRBJ2-7	.	TRBV7-9	ASSSRGHEQY
TRBJ1-3	TRBD1	TRBV7-9	ASRFDRGQGNTIY
TRBJ2-5	.	TRBV10-1	ASSFESQETQY
TRBJ1-2	TRBD1	TRBV29-1	SVVDRGYGYT
TRBJ1-3	.	TRBV19	ASSMTASGNTIY
TRBJ2-7	.	TRBV11-3	ASTRRGSLGSYEQY